Following are 10 T cell receptor beta chains from one sample sequenced in a study of T cell repertoires in cytomegalovirus infection. TCRdb called the reads again in MiXCR, with one record for every CDR3 protein. Of more than 200,000 distinct CDR3 sequences listed, less than 9.5% are singletons. The sequencing sample was made of PBMCs. All receptors come from a human donor in good health (CMV status not recorded). Some clones in this sample may be carry-over from other donors' samples.

The chain uses TRBV5-1 and TRBJ2-3; 11 bases match TRBD2. Germline CDR1 and CDR2: SGHRS and YFSETQ. Trimming removed 5 bases from V and 6 bases from J; junction bases left unmatched: 5. The CDR3 consists of 14 residues. DNA of the CDR3: TGCGCCAGCAGATTAGCGGGAGGGTCCGATACGCAGTATTTT. Protein product: CASRLAGGSDTQYF.

This clonotype was observed a few times. The chain employs TRBV29-1 and TRBJ1-2; tentative D call: TRBD1 (5 bases). From germline, CDR1 is SQVTM and CDR2 ANQGSEA. V shed 7 bases and J shed 3 bases, with 21 bases lying between them. The CDR3 runs 15 residues. The CDR3 bases are TGCAGCGCAATACAAGACCTACGAGGGGACTATGGCTACACCTTC. Translated: CSAIQDLRGDYGYTF.

In its sample, this clonotype was seen a few times. The gene calls are TRBV6-2 or TRBV6-3 and TRBJ2-1, with TRBD2 identical over 8 bases. In germline, CDR1 is MNHEY, CDR2 SVGEGT. The CDR3 is 16 residues long. V trimming: 4 bases; J trimming: 3 bases; junction bases outside the gene matches: 8. CDR3 sequence reads: CASSSSGTRGYNEQFF. As DNA, the CDR3 is TGTGCCAGCAGTTCCTCCGGGACTAGAGGCTACAATGAGCAGTTCTTC.

The gene calls are TRBV6-9 and TRBJ2-1, with 8 bases that match TRBD1. This CDR3 spans 18 amino acids. V gave up 3 bases and J gave up 6 bases; unmatched junction bases: 16. From germline, CDR1 is MNHGY and CDR2 SVAAGI. CDR3 in DNA: TGTGCCAGCAGTTACCGCGACAGGGGTGGTAGGGTACGCAATGAGCAGTTCTTC. This translates into CASSYRDRGGRVRNEQFF.

In this sample, this clonotype turned up once. One end of the junction does not line up with germline, which may come from a read error. This chain connects TRBV30 to TRBJ2-7; D is tentatively TRBD1 or TRBD2 (5 bases each). Per germline, CDR1 GTSNPN and CDR2 SVGIG (reference sequence). The CDR3 spans 13 residues. The chain's CDR3 is CARSDQRGYEQYF. The CDR3, as DNA: TGTGCCCGGAGTGATCAGAGGGGCTACGAGCAGTACTTC.

Ten or more counts support this clonotype. The chain has TRBV11-3 and TRBJ2-1; weak D call: TRBD1 (6 bases). This CDR3 is built from 16 residues. V gave up 4 bases and J gave up 0 bases, with 13 bases separating them. The germline CDR1 and CDR2 sequences are SGHNT and YENEEA. The CDR3 DNA follows: TGTGCCAGCAGCTCCAACAGGGTTAACTCCTACAATGAGCAGTTCTTC. Translating gives CASSSNRVNSYNEQFF.

This clonotype was recorded many times. V gene TRBV7-2 combines with J gene TRBJ1-2; the D is unclear. Germline CDR1 is SGHTA and CDR2 is FQGNSA. CDR3 length: 12 residues. V was clipped by 3 bases and J by 5 bases, with 7 bases between them. CDR3 residues: CASSFELYGYTF. DNA for the CDR3: TGTGCCAGCAGCTTTGAACTTTATGGCTACACCTTC.

This clonotype has ten or more counts. V usage is TRBV28 and J usage is TRBJ2-1; no clear D. The CDR3 totals 12 residues. V shed 2 bases and J shed 7 bases, with 6 bases lying between them. CDR1 and CDR2 from the germline V gene are MDHEN and SYDVKM. Here the CDR3 reads CASSLQRNEQFF. For the CDR3, the DNA is TGTGCCAGCAGTTTACAGAGGAATGAGCAGTTCTTC.

This clonotype was counted ten times or more. This chain joins TRBV28 and TRBJ1-5; the match to TRBD1 covers 8 bases. CDR1 MDHEN and CDR2 SYDVKM come from the germline V gene. V lost 7 bases and J lost 7; bases outside the gene matches: 9. The CDR3 covers 14 residues. The CDR3 sequence: CASIPGGSRQPQHF. CDR3 in DNA: TGTGCCAGCATTCCAGGGGGCTCCCGCCAGCCCCAGCATTTT.

This clonotype occurred many times. The J gene is TRBJ2-2, the V gene TRBV6-6; TRBD1 aligns across 9 bases. The CDR3 runs to 17 residues. The V segment lost 5 bases and the J segment 4 bases; nucleotides outside the gene matches: 11. CDR1 and CDR2 (germline): MNHNY, SVGAGI (reference sequence). The CDR3 DNA reads as TGTGCCAGCAGTCCACTACCGGGACAGGGTCTCACCGGGGAGCTGTTTTTT. Its protein is CASSPLPGQGLTGELFF.